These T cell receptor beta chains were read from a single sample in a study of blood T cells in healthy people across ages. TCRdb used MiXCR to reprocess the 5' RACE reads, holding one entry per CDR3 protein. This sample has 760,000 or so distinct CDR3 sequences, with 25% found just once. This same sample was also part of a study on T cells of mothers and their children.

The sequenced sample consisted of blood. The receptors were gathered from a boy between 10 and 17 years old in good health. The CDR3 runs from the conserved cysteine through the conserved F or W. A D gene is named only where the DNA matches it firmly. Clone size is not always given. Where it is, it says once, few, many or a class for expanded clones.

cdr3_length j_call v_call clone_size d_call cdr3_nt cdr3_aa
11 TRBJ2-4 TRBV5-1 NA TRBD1 TGCGCCAGCAGCGCGGGGACAGGGAGGTACTTC CASSAGTGRYF
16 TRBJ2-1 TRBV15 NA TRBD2 TGTGCCACCAGCAGAGAGCGACTAGCGATCAGCAGTGAGCAGTTCTTC CATSRERLAISSEQFF
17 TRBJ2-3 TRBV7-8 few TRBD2 TGTGCCAGCAGCCCTATGTTTTTGCGGGAGTCCGCAGATACGCAGTATTTT CASSPMFLRESADTQYF
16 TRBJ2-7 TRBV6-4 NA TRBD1 TGTGCCAGCAGTTACGAATCCGGGACAGGGGCCTACGAGCAGTACTTC CASSYESGTGAYEQYF
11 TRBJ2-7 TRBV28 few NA TGTGCCAGCAGCTCCAACGGGGAGCAGTACTTC CASSSNGEQYF
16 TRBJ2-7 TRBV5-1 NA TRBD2 TGCGCCAGCAGCTTGGTGACTAGCGCAATACTCTACGAGCAGTACTTC CASSLVTSAILYEQYF
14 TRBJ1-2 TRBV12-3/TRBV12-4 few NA TGTGCCAGCAGTTTTAGGGCAGGGAACTATGGCTACACCTTC CASSFRAGNYGYTF
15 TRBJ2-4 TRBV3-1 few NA TGTGCCAGCAGCCAAGATTTCGGAACCAAAAACATTCAGTACTTC CASSQDFGTKNIQYF
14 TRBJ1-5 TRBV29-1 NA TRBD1 TGCAGCGTTGTGACAGGGTCACGCAATCAGCCCCAGCATTTT CSVVTGSRNQPQHF
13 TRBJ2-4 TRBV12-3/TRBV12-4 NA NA TGTGCCAGCAGTTCCCTGGGGGGTATGGATCAGTACTTC CASSSLGGMDQYF
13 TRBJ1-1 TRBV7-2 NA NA TGTGCCAGCAGCTTGGGGGTAGGCACTGAAGCTTCCTTT CASSLGVGTEASF
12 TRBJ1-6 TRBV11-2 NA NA TGTGCCAGCAGAATCGGTAATTCACCCCTCCACTTT CASRIGNSPLHF
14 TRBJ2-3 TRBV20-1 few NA TGCAGTGCTAGTCGAGGAGGGGGGGCAGATACGCAGTATTTT CSASRGGGADTQYF
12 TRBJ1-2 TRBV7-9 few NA TGTGCCAGTATCGGGGCAGGGCAAGGCTACACCTTC CASIGAGQGYTF
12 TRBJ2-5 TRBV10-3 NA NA TGTGCCATCAGACAGGACCAAGAGACCCAGTACTTC CAIRQDQETQYF
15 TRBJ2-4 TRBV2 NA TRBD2 TGTGCCAGCAGTGAAGCGCGGGAGGGCCAAAACATTCAGTACTTC CASSEAREGQNIQYF
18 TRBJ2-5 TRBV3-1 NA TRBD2 TGTGCCAGCAGCCACCAAGCCATCGGACTAGCGGGACAAGAGACCCAGTACTTC CASSHQAIGLAGQETQYF
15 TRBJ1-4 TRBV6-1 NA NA TGTGCCAGCAGTGAGACCGCGGAAGTCGGTGAAAAACTGTTTTTT CASSETAEVGEKLFF
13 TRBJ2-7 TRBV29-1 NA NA TGCAGCGTACTACAGGGTGACCTCTACGAGCAGTACTTC CSVLQGDLYEQYF
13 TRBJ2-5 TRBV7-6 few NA TGTGCCAGCAGCTTCGCGATGGAAGAGACCCAGTACTTC CASSFAMEETQYF
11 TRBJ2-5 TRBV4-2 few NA TGTGCCAGCAGAATTGATGAGGTTTTGTACTTC CASRIDEVLYF
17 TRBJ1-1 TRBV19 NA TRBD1 TGTGCCAGTAGTCGATCTCCCCCTGGGACAGGGAACACTGAAGCTTTCTTT CASSRSPPGTGNTEAFF
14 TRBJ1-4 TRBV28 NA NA TGTGCCAGCAGTGACGGTCCAACTAATGAAAAACTGTTTTTT CASSDGPTNEKLFF
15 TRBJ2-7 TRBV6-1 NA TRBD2 TGTGCCAGCAGTGACCTAGCGGGAGGGCTGAGTCTGCAGTACTTC CASSDLAGGLSLQYF
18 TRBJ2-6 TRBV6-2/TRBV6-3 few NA TGTGCCAGCAGCGGGTTCAACCGAAGCCCCTCTGGGGCCAACGTCCTGACTTTC CASSGFNRSPSGANVLTF
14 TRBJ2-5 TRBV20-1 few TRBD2 TGCAGTGCCCTAGCGGTACTGGCGGGAGAGACCCAGTACTTC CSALAVLAGETQYF
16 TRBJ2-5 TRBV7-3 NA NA TGTGCCAGCAGCTTAGGGGCAGCCCCATTCCAAGAGACCCAGTGCTTC CASSLGAAPFQETQCF
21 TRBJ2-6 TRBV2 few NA TGTGCCAGCAGGGGCACGACGGAGAAGCCCCCCCCCACCTCTGGGGCCAACGTCCTGACTTTC CASRGTTEKPPPTSGANVLTF
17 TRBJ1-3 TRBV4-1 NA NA TGCGCCAGCAGCCAAGATTGGAACAGCCTCTCTGAAAACACCATATATTTT CASSQDWNSLSENTIYF
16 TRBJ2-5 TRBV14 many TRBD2 TGTGCCAGCAGCCGACTAGCGGGGGCCGCACACGAGACCCAGTACTTC CASSRLAGAAHETQYF
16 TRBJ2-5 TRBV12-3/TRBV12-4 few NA TGTGCCAGCAGTTTATTTAGGCGAACATCGCAAGAGACCCAGTACTTC CASSLFRRTSQETQYF
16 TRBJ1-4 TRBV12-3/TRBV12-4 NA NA TGTGCCAGCAGATCGAACCTGGGGTCGGCTAATGAAAAACTGTTTTTT CASRSNLGSANEKLFF
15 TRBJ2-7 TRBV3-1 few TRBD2 TGTGCCAGCAGCCAAGTAAGCGGGGGGGCCCACGAGCAGTACTTC CASSQVSGGAHEQYF
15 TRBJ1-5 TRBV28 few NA TGTGCCAGCAGTTTGGGGTGGCAGAGCAATCAGCCCCAGCATTTT CASSLGWQSNQPQHF
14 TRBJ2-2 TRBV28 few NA TGTGCCAGCAGTCCCCCACTGAACACCGGGGAGCTGTTTTTT CASSPPLNTGELFF
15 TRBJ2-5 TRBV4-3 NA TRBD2 TGCGCCAGCAGCCAAGAAAGCGGGGGGGCTTGGGAGCAGTACTTC CASSQESGGAWEQYF
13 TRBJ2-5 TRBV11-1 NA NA TGTGCCAGCACCCGGACATCTCAAGAGACCCAGTACTTC CASTRTSQETQYF
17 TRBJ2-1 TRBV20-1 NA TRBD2 TGCAGTGCTAGAGATTTTGGTAGCGGGGGCTCCTACAATGAGCAGTTCTTC CSARDFGSGGSYNEQFF
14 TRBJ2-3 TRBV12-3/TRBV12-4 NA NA TGTGCCAGCAGCCCGAAACCCGCGGGAGATACGCAGTATTTT CASSPKPAGDTQYF
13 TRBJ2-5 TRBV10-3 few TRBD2 TGTGCCACGAGGGCGGGGGTACAAGAGACCCAGTACTTC CATRAGVQETQYF
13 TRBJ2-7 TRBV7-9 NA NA TGTGCCAGCAGCTTAGAGGGTTTCAACGAGCAGTACTTC CASSLEGFNEQYF
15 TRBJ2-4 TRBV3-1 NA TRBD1 TGTGCCAGCAGCTCTAACAGGGGAGCCAAAAACATTCAGTACTTC CASSSNRGAKNIQYF
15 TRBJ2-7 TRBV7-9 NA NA TGTGCCAGCAGCTTAATAACGGGGGGCCCCTACGAGCAGTACTTC CASSLITGGPYEQYF
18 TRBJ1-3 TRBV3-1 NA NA TGTGCCAGCAGCCAAGAAGTCCGGGACGCTCTCTCTGGAAACACCATATATTTT CASSQEVRDALSGNTIYF
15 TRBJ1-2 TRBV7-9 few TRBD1 TGTGCCAGCAGCCTAAGTTGGCAGGGGGGCTATGGCTACACCTTC CASSLSWQGGYGYTF
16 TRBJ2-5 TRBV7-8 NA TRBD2 TGTGCCAGCAGCTTAGATCTAGCGGGGTCAGCAGAGACCCAGTACTTC CASSLDLAGSAETQYF
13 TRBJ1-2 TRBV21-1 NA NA TGTGCCAGCAGCAAGGAACGGAACTATGGCTACACCTTC CASSKERNYGYTF
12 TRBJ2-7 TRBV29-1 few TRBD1 TGCAGCAAGAGGGACAGAGTCTACGAGCAGTACTTC CSKRDRVYEQYF
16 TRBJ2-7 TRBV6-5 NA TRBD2 TGTGCCAGCAGTTACTCGATGTCGGGAGGTCTTTACGAGCAGTACTTC CASSYSMSGGLYEQYF
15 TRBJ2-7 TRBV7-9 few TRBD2 TGTGCCAGCAGCCTCGAAGCGGGAATTCCCTACGAGCAGTACTTC CASSLEAGIPYEQYF
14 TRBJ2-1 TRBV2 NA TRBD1 TGTGCCAGCAGCGGGACAGGGATACACAATGAGCAGTTCTTC CASSGTGIHNEQFF
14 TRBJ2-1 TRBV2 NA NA TGTGCCGCCCTTAGTGAGCGGGACAACAATGAGCAGTTCTTC CAALSERDNNEQFF
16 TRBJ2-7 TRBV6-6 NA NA TGTGCCAGCAGTTACTGGTTCGGCGGGGGCGCCTACGAGCAGTACTTC CASSYWFGGGAYEQYF
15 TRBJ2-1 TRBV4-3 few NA TGCGCCAGCAGCCAAGAAGTCAGCGTATACAATGAGCAGTTCTTC CASSQEVSVYNEQFF
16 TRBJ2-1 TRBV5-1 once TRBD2 TGCGCCAGCAGCTCGGGACCGGGACTAGCGGGGGGGCCATGGTTCTTC CASSSGPGLAGGPWFF